The clone carrying this T cell receptor beta chain was seen a handful of times. What it recognizes is unknown. In total, each donor contributed a single heparinised blood draw that averaged about 110 mL. The sample comes from a study of beta chain features in type 1 diabetes. The CDR3 has 16 amino acids. V was clipped by 0 bases and J by 1 base, with 7 bases between them. Looked up from germline, CDR1 is ENHRY and CDR2 is SYGVKD. Whole-study findings and limits: Patients showed naive, central memory and Treg TCRB repertoires that appeared more similar than those of healthy donors. Junctions at VDJ sites from type 1 diabetes patients had fewer insertions and more deletions. TCRB CDR3s from Type 1 diabetes patients were moderately but significantly shorter in all four CD4+ subsets.

Expressed TCRB transcripts got sequenced, as all isolated RNA was reverse transcribed. Clones were read by immunoSEQ multiplex PCR, and TCRdb kept only the in-frame ones, dropping some. Here the sample spans 310,000 or so clones, roughly 8% being singletons. This chain connects TRBV10-3 to TRBJ2-6, with unresolved D. The TCR was taken from a woman between 18 and 29 years old in good health. Sequenced sample: central memory CD4+ T cells from blood. CDR3 loop: CAISESGLSGANVLTF. The CDR3 bases are TGTGCCATCAGTGAGTCGGGTCTTTCTGGGGCCAACGTCCTGACTTTC.